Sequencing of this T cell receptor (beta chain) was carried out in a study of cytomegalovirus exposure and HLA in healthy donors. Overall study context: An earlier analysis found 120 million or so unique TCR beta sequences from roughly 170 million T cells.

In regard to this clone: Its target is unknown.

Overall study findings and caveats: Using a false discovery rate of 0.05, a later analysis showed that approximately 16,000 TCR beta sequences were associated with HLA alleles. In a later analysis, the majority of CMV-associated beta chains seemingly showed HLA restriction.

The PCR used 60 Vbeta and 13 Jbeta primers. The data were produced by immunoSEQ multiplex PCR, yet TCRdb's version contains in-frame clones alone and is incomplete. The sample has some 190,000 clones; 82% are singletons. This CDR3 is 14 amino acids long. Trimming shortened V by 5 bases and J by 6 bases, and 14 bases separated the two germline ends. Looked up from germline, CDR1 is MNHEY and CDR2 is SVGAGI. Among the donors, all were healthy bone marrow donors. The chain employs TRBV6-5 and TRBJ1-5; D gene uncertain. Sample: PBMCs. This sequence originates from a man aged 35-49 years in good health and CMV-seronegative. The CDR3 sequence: CASSASIERQPQHF. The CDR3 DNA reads TGTGCCAGCAGTGCCTCAATTGAGCGTCAGCCCCAGCATTTT.